This T cell receptor (beta chain) was retrieved from a study of cytomegalovirus exposure and HLA in healthy donors. Study details: An early data release held 70 million to 90 million unique TCRs from HLA-typed donors.

This CDR3 comprises 13 residues. The germline CDR1 and CDR2 sequences are LNHDA and SQIVND (reference sequence). V was clipped by 3 bases and J by 4 bases, with 10 bases between them. The PCR was carried out with 60 Vbeta primers and 13 Jbeta primers. The repertoire was sequenced with immunoSEQ multiplex PCR; TCRdb's copy has only in-frame clones and lacks some. Of 100,000 to 150,000 clones in the sample, approximately 80% were seen once. Whole-study findings and limits: Available immune exposure information was restricted to CMV serostatus only. A reported reduction in N-insertions relative to the approximately 600-donor mean was seen in an Asian-associated ancestry cluster in a later analysis. Several of the most significant clusters appeared, in a later analysis, to be linked to common viral pathogens.

The table lists this clone with a few counts. Its cognate antigen is unknown. The genes are TRBV19 and TRBJ2-7, with D possibly TRBD1 on 5 matching bases. Sequencing was carried out using PBMCs. This clonotype was obtained from a man younger than 45 in good health and CMV-seropositive. The CDR3 sequence: CASSIPGKYEQYF. The CDR3 DNA is TGTGCCAGTAGTATTCCAGGGAAATACGAGCAGTACTTC.